This entry describes one T cell receptor beta chain. These data originate in a study of blood T cell repertoires in COVID-19. As for the study in general: The origin of the acute and convalescent COVID-19 samples was the United States, Italy and Spain.

The authors' processing: Nucleated cell number was recorded as an estimate derived from reference gene primer amplification. Sequencing used immunoSEQ multiplex PCR; TCRdb keeps in-frame clones, though not all of them. The V and J calls and clone size were taken over from that table, and D and trimming were inferred from the DNA. The repertoire holds 150,000 to 200,000 clones, with approximately 87% as singletons. Germline CDR1 is MNHEY and CDR2 is SVGEGT. This CDR3 spans 13 amino acids. The V end was cut by 4 bases, the J end by 7 bases, with 11 bases between. Recruitment covered 20 to 25 US areas and drew participants whose ages spanned roughly 18 to 89 years. Cohort 3 recovery required two negative PCRs, clearance, or symptom resolution.

This clonotype originated in a woman in her 50s who had recovered from COVID-19. The sequencing sample was made of PBMCs or T cells enriched from blood (not recorded which). This chain uses TRBV6-2 or TRBV6-3 with TRBJ1-5, with no clear D. The CDR3 DNA sequence: TGTGCCAGCAGTTTCCGCGGTCACCAGCCCCAGCATTTT. This encodes CASSFRGHQPQHF.